The rows below give T cell receptor beta chains drawn from one sample of a study of shared clonotypes between healthy human individuals. Profiling relied on immunoSEQ multiplex PCR, and the TCRdb table lists in-frame clones only, not all of them. Here the sample spans some 2,000,000 clones, 95% being singletons. Specimen: naive CD4+ T cells sorted from blood. The receptors were gathered from a man in his late teens or twenties in good health. Both conserved end residues are trimmed from each CDR3. Where a row states a size, it is once, few, many or the class of an expanded clone; other rows omit it.

TRBV30	.	TRBJ1-1	AWSLDTEAF
TRBV19	once	TRBJ1-5	ASSIAGGTTLINQPQH
TRBV10-3	.	TRBJ1-3	AISEAAGSYGNTIY
TRBV6-1	.	TRBJ1-5	ASRRTGDSNQPQH
TRBV30	few	TRBJ1-2	AWRQGSGYT
TRBV5-1	.	TRBJ1-3	ASSLAPTGAGNTIY
TRBV25-1	.	TRBJ2-7	ATSSGLEQY
TRBV5-1	.	TRBJ1-3	ASSPEQGPSSGNTIY
TRBV6-4	.	TRBJ1-2	ASSGGQASGYT
TRBV5-1	once	TRBJ1-1	ASSLSGGRTISNTEAF
TRBV27	.	TRBJ2-2	ASRLGPSDAGELF
TRBV7-3	.	TRBJ2-7	ASSLSGGEYEQY
TRBV6-1	.	TRBJ2-3	ASSWDPSTDTQY
TRBV5-1	.	TRBJ1-1	ASTLTGANTEAF
TRBV5-1	.	TRBJ2-5	ASSLHGTGQETQY
TRBV9	.	TRBJ1-2	ASSSWDRRQSGGYT
TRBV29-1	.	TRBJ2-2	SVVILVGRAGELF
TRBV5-1	.	TRBJ1-1	ASSSIGTITEAF